This T cell receptor (beta chain) was obtained from a study of T cells after yellow fever vaccination. Notes on the study in general: Few clonotypes appeared in both CD4 and CD8 compartments.

The CDR3 consists of 8 residues. The germline gives CDR1 SEHNR, CDR2 FQNEAQ (reference sequence). V shed 3 bases and J shed 14 bases, with 2 bases lying between them. Via MiXCR, TCRdb re-called the 5' RACE reads, giving one row per CDR3 protein. The sample holds 150,000 to 200,000 distinct CDR3 sequences, roughly 6.4% seen once. As regards this clonotype: Its target is not known.

Sequencing used CD4+ T cells sorted from PBMCs, obtained on the day of the first yellow fever vaccination. The TCR originated in a man in his late teens or twenties who received the YFV17D yellow fever vaccine. The chain employs TRBV7-9 and TRBJ2-1, with no clear D. In DNA form, the CDR3 reads TGTGCCAGCAGCTTGAAGTTCTTC. Amino acids: CASSLKFF.